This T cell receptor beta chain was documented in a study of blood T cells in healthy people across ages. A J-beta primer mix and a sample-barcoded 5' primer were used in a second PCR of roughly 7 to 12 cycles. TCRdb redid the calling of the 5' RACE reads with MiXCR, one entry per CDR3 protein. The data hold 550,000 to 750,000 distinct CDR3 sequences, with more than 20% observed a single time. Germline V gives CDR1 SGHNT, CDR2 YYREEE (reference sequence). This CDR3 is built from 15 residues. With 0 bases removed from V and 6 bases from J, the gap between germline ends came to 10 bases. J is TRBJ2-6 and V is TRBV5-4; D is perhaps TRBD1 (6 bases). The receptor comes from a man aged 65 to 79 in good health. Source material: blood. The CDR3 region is CASSLGGGEANVLTF. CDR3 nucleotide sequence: TGTGCCAGCAGCTTGGGAGGGGGTGAGGCCAACGTCCTGACTTTC.